This T cell receptor (beta chain) came from a study of tumor-infiltrating lymphocytes in oesophageal squamous cell carcinoma. Germline CDR1 KGHSH, CDR2 LQKENI. The CDR3 extends over 14 amino acids. From the PCR reads, TCRdb called clonotypes with MiXCR, one entry per CDR3 protein. The sample contains more than 15,000 distinct CDR3 sequences, less than 50% of which appear only once. Sequencing was carried out using normal esophageal tissue next to the tumor. This clonotype was sampled from a female donor with esophageal squamous cell carcinoma. This chain connects TRBV18 to TRBJ2-6; tentative D call: TRBD2 (6 bases). The J call may be faulty, since TRBJ2-5 better matches the DNA end. CDR3 in amino acids: CASSPSPGRETQYF. The DNA for the CDR3 is TGTGCCAGCTCACCATCACCGGGGAGGGAGACCCAGTACTTC.